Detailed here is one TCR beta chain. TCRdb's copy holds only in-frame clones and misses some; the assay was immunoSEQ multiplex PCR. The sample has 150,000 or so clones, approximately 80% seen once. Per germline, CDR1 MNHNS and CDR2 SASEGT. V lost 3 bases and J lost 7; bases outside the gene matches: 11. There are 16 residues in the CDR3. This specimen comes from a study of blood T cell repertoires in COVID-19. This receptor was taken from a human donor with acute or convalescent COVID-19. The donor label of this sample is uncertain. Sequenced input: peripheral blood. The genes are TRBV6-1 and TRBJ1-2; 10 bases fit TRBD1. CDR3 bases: TGTGCCAGCAGTGACGCATCCCGGACAGGGGGTGCTGGCTACACCTTC. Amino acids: CASSDASRTGGAGYTF.